The 30 T cell receptor beta chains below were found in one sample sequenced in a study of Ad26.COV2.S vaccination and SARS-CoV-2 variants. Sequencing used immunoSEQ multiplex PCR; TCRdb keeps in-frame clones, though not all of them. The table shows about 350,000 clones, with just over 90% occurring only once. Sequencing used peripheral blood, obtained after recovery from COVID-19. These receptors were obtained from a human donor who had recovered from COVID-19.

J is TRBJ1-5 and V is TRBV27, with no clear D. The V gene's germline CDR1 is MNHEY and CDR2 SMNVEV (reference sequence). The CDR3 runs to 13 residues. The ends were cut back, 6 bases at V and 0 bases at J, with 6 bases in the middle. This CDR3 is CASRGYSNQPQHF. CDR3 bases: TGTGCCAGCAGAGGTTATAGCAATCAGCCCCAGCATTTT.

This chain links TRBV20-1 with TRBJ2-5, with 11 bases aligning to TRBD2. V was clipped by 3 bases and J by 4 bases; unmatched bases: 7. CDR1 and CDR2 (germline): DFQATT, SNEGSKA (reference sequence). This CDR3 spans 15 amino acids. DNA for the CDR3: TGCAGTGCTAGTGGTAGCGGGGGGGCTTCAGAGACCCAGTACTTC. Encoded protein: CSASGSGGASETQYF.

The count of this clone is one. The rearrangement links TRBV6-5 to TRBJ1-4; a weak D match, TRBD1 (5 bases). Germline-derived CDR1 and CDR2 are MNHEY and SVGAGI. The CDR3 sequence is 14 residues long. V was clipped by 2 bases and J by 8 bases, with 12 bases between them. DNA of the CDR3: TGTGCCAGCAGTTACGCGCGTAGGGGCGAAAAACTGTTTTTT. This translates into CASSYARRGEKLFF.

A few counts support this clone. The CDR3 DNA reads TGTGCCAGCAGTCCAGAGGGAGTGACTGAAGCTTTCTTT. Encoded protein: CASSPEGVTEAFF. The V gene is TRBV12-3 or TRBV12-4, the J gene TRBJ1-1; D not certain. This CDR3 comprises 13 residues. V was pared by 5 bases and J by 5 bases, with 12 bases between.

This clone showed up just once. The V and J genes are TRBV4-3 and TRBJ2-7; tentatively, D is TRBD2 (6 bases). The length of the CDR3 is 10 residues. Trimming pared 9 bases from V and 4 bases from J, leaving 7 bases between. Germline CDR1 reads LGHNA; CDR2 reads YSLEER. CDR3: CARGGYEQYF. The CDR3 DNA reads as TGCGCCAGGGGGGGATACGAGCAGTACTTC.

The genes are TRBV24-1 and TRBJ2-3; perhaps TRBD2 as D (7 bases). Trimming left V 3 bases short and J 5 bases short, with 14 bases between. The length of the CDR3 is 15 residues. The germline V gene encodes CDR1 KGHDR and CDR2 SFDVKD. CDR3 amino acids: CATSDREGGIDTQYF. The CDR3 DNA reads TGTGCCACCAGTGATAGGGAGGGGGGGATAGATACGCAGTATTTT.

The chain has TRBV7-8 and TRBJ1-1; tentatively, D is TRBD1 (6 bases). The V end lost 0 bases, the J end lost 6 bases, and 11 bases lay between the germline ends. The CDR3 consists of 14 residues. Germline V gene lookup returns CDR1 SGHVS and CDR2 FQNEAQ. The CDR3 nucleotides read TGTGCCAGCAGCTTAGCCCCCAGGGGCGCTGAAGCTTTCTTT. It encodes CASSLAPRGAEAFF.

The chain recombines TRBV4-1 with TRBJ1-6; unclear D gene. The CDR3 runs to 15 residues. The germline V gene encodes CDR1 MGHRA and CDR2 YSYEKL. The ends were cut back, 0 bases at V and 7 bases at J, with 10 bases in the middle. CDR3 in DNA: TGCGCCAGCAGCCAAGATTACAGAGAAAATTCACCCCTCCACTTT. Encoded protein: CASSQDYRENSPLHF.

V is TRBV9 and J is TRBJ1-4, with TRBD1 matching over 7 bases. The CDR3 runs to 15 residues. V trimming: 5 bases; J trimming: 1 base; junction bases outside the gene matches: 5. The V gene's germline CDR1 is SGDLS and CDR2 YYNGEE. The CDR3 coding sequence is TGTGCCAGCAGTGTGACAGGGTTAACTAATGAAAAACTGTTTTTT. Amino acids: CASSVTGLTNEKLFF.

The chain employs TRBV11-2 and TRBJ2-3, with D possibly being TRBD1 (5 bases). CDR3 length: 15 residues. V gave up 4 bases and J gave up 1 base, with 12 bases separating them. Germline CDR1 is SGHAT and CDR2 is FQNNGV. CDR3 bases: TGTGCCAGCAGCTCCCAGGGCCGGGGCACAGATACGCAGTATTTT. Its translation: CASSSQGRGTDTQYF.

The chain employs TRBV12-3 or TRBV12-4 and TRBJ2-5; D is undetermined. The CDR3 covers 12 residues. V lost 5 bases and J 5 bases, leaving 9 bases between the germline ends. The CDR3 sequence: CASSTLGETQYF. The CDR3 nucleotides read TGTGCCAGCAGTACTTTAGGGGAGACCCAGTACTTC.

This chain uses TRBV12-3 or TRBV12-4 with TRBJ2-1, with TRBD1 identical over 7 bases. The CDR3 runs to 13 residues. J was trimmed by 3 bases and V by 6 bases; bases with no gene match: 2. CDR3 coding DNA: TGTGCCAGCAGGACAGGGCTCTACAATGAGCAGTTCTTC. Its protein product is CASRTGLYNEQFF.

The V gene is TRBV30, the J gene TRBJ1-1; TRBD1 agrees at 7 bases. This CDR3 has 17 residues. V shed 3 bases, J shed 3 bases, and the junction held 16 bases outside the gene matches. CDR1 GTSNPN and CDR2 SVGIG come from the germline V gene (reference sequence). The CDR3 sequence: CAWRPSDREEGDTEAFF. The CDR3 DNA reads as TGTGCCTGGAGACCCTCCGACAGGGAAGAAGGGGACACTGAAGCTTTCTTT.

In regard to this clone: Compared with germline, one end of the junction differs, possibly owing to a read error. The gene calls are TRBV7-9 and TRBJ1-1, with D unresolved. CDR3 size: 13 residues. Germline V lookup: CDR1 SEHNR, CDR2 FQNEAQ (reference sequence). Here the CDR3 reads CASSLAGYTKAFF. The CDR3 DNA reads TGTGCCAGCAGCTTAGCGGGGTACACTAAAGCTTTCTTT.

The chain carries TRBV19 and TRBJ2-1; 7 bases are shared with TRBD1. The V and J ends lost 5 bases and 2 bases, in that order; junction bases with no gene match: 9. The CDR3 has 16 amino acids. In germline, CDR1 is LNHDA, CDR2 SQIVND (reference sequence). In nucleotides, the CDR3 is TGTGCCAGTAGTCCAGGGACAGCACCCACCTACAATGAGCAGTTCTTC. Protein sequence: CASSPGTAPTYNEQFF.

This chain uses TRBV7-9 with TRBJ2-7; 8 bases line up with TRBD2. Germline trimming cut 1 base from V and 5 bases from J; bases unmatched to any gene: 10. The CDR3 is 16 amino acids. The germline V gene encodes CDR1 SEHNR and CDR2 FQNEAQ (reference sequence). The CDR3 protein is CASSLGSGGRGHEQYF. For the CDR3, the DNA is TGTGCCAGCAGCTTAGGCTCGGGGGGGCGTGGCCACGAGCAGTACTTC.

This chain joins TRBV5-4 and TRBJ2-5; TRBD2 is a possible D gene (6 bases). Trimming stripped 1 base from V and 5 bases from J, with 12 bases between. This CDR3 region has 14 residues. Germline CDR1 reads SGHNT; CDR2 reads YYREEE (reference sequence). The CDR3 loop is CASSLIPRGETQYF. The CDR3 coding sequence is TGTGCCAGCAGCTTGATTCCTCGGGGGGAGACCCAGTACTTC.

CDR3 bases: TGTGCCAGCAGTTTAGTTCCCGGTCAGCCCCAGCATTTT. Translated, it gives CASSLVPGQPQHF. V is TRBV12-3 or TRBV12-4 and J is TRBJ1-5; D call uncertain. CDR3 length: 13 amino acids. V lost 1 base, J lost 6 bases, and 7 bases lay in between.

The chain links TRBV9 to TRBJ1-2; possibly TRBD1 for D (6 bases). Trimming pared 3 bases from V and 2 bases from J, leaving 11 bases between. CDR3 length: 14 amino acids. Looked up from germline, CDR1 is SGDLS and CDR2 is YYNGEE. In DNA, the CDR3 is TGTGCCAGCAGCGGCGGGGGGGCGAACTATGGCTACACCTTC. Residues: CASSGGGANYGYTF.

The chain is built from TRBV5-5 and TRBJ2-7; D remains ambiguous. Germline V gene sequence: CDR1 SGHKS, CDR2 YYEKEE (reference sequence). V lost 4 bases and J 3 bases, leaving 5 bases between the germline ends. The CDR3 is made up of 11 amino acids. The CDR3 DNA follows: TGTGCCAGCAGCGGCGGCTACGAGCAGTACTTC. As protein: CASSGGYEQYF.

The rearrangement uses TRBV27 and TRBJ1-2; 7 nucleotides align to TRBD1. This CDR3 is 13 amino acids long. With V trimmed by 2 bases and J by 3 bases, 0 bases remained unmatched. The V gene's germline CDR1 is MNHEY and CDR2 SMNVEV (reference sequence). The CDR3 here is CASSLQGDYGYTF. The CDR3 bases are TGTGCCAGCAGTTTACAGGGGGACTATGGCTACACCTTC.

This clone was seen a few times. The chain recombines TRBV6-2 or TRBV6-3 with TRBJ2-7; 8 bases are a match to TRBD1. The trim removed 5 bases at V and 3 bases at J, leaving 9 bases unmatched. Germline V lookup: CDR1 MNHEY, CDR2 SVGEGT. This CDR3 region has 15 residues. The CDR3 DNA reads TGTGCCAGCAGTCAACTTGGACAGGGTAACTACGAGCAGTACTTC. Translated: CASSQLGQGNYEQYF.

In DNA, the CDR3 is TGTGCCAGCAGCTTCCGGGCGTCAGGGGAGGAAAAACTGTTTTTT. The encoded protein is CASSFRASGEEKLFF. The rearrangement links TRBV13 to TRBJ1-4; perhaps TRBD1 as D (6 bases). Trimming cost V 3 bases and J 8 bases, with 16 bases left between them. This CDR3 contains 15 residues. Germline V gives CDR1 PRHDT, CDR2 FYEKMQ (reference sequence).

The chain is built from TRBV27 and TRBJ2-2; D possibly corresponds to TRBD2 (7 bases). Germline V lookup: CDR1 MNHEY, CDR2 SMNVEV (reference sequence). The germline V and J ends were trimmed by 6 bases and 0 bases, with 11 bases remaining between them. The CDR3 runs to 15 residues. In DNA form, the CDR3 reads TGTGCCAGCAGGAGGGGGGGGCCGAACACCGGGGAGCTGTTTTTT. Its translation is CASRRGGPNTGELFF.

This clone was found a few times. V is TRBV2 and J is TRBJ1-2; no firm D call. The CDR3 extends over 16 amino acids. V lost 1 base, J lost 2 bases, and 14 bases lay in between. Germline CDR1 is SNHLY and CDR2 is FYNNEI. CDR3 residues: CASSEDGSPRNYGYTF. CDR3 DNA: TGTGCCAGCAGTGAAGATGGCAGCCCACGAAACTATGGCTACACCTTC.

CDR3 DNA sequence: TGTGCCAGCAGTGGGCCGGGACTCCGACTCAATGAGCAGTTCTTC. Amino acids: CASSGPGLRLNEQFF. The chain recombines TRBV2 with TRBJ2-1; D possibly corresponds to TRBD2 (6 bases). Trimming cost V 4 bases and J 6 bases, with 16 bases left between them. This CDR3 comprises 15 residues. Per germline, CDR1 SNHLY and CDR2 FYNNEI. Full variable domain (missing parts from reference TRBV2 and TRBJ2-1): EPEVTQTPSHQVTQMGQEVILRCVPISNHLYFYWYRQILGQKVEFLVSFYNNEISEKSEIFDDQFSVERPDGSNFTLKIRSTKLEDSAMYFCASSGPGLRLNEQFFGPGTRLTVL.

This rearrangement joins TRBV25-1 to TRBJ2-5; D is uncertain. Trimming shortened V by 7 bases and J by 2 bases, and 14 bases separated the two germline ends. The CDR3 spans 14 residues. Germline V gene data show CDR1 as MGHDK and CDR2 as SYGVNS. CDR3 amino acids: CASTPSPDQETQYF. CDR3 sequence (DNA): TGTGCCAGCACGCCCTCCCCAGATCAAGAGACCCAGTACTTC.

This chain uses TRBV11-2 with TRBJ1-6; a weak D match, TRBD1 (5 bases). This CDR3 is built from 16 residues. Germline V gene sequence: CDR1 SGHAT, CDR2 FQNNGV. Trimming shortened V by 1 base and J by 3 bases, and 10 bases separated the two germline ends. The DNA for the CDR3 is TGTGCCAGCAGCTTAGTAGCAGGGAACTATAATTCACCCCTCCACTTT. It translates to CASSLVAGNYNSPLHF.

This sequence joins TRBV9 and TRBJ2-1; D is ambiguous. V gave up 3 bases and J gave up 10 bases, with 20 bases separating them. Germline lookup yields CDR1 SGDLS and CDR2 YYNGEE. The CDR3 consists of 15 residues. The CDR3 is CASSDRTRPVREQFF. In DNA form, the CDR3 reads TGTGCCAGCAGCGATCGGACCCGGCCGGTAAGGGAGCAGTTCTTC.

The chain uses TRBV15 and TRBJ2-7; TRBD2 matches 7 bases. The V gene end was trimmed by 5 bases and the J gene end by 0 bases; junction bases not matched to a gene: 1. CDR3 length: 13 amino acids. Germline-derived CDR1 and CDR2 are LNHNV and YYDKDF (reference sequence). The CDR3 sequence: CATSGGGSYEQYF. The CDR3 DNA follows: TGTGCCACCAGCGGGGGGGGCTCCTACGAGCAGTACTTC.